This TCR beta chain was captured in a study of radiotherapy plus CTLA-4 blockade in lung cancer. Study-wide background: Among patients, roughly 18% showed objective responses, and around 30% had disease control.

Study conclusions and caveats: The study found tumor-derived TCR clones expanded in blood after radiotherapy plus ipilimumab. Together with interferon-beta, which increased in serum after radiation, early dynamic changes in blood T cell clones were reportedly the best predictors of response.

Comments on this clone: Its matching antigen is unknown.

It was focal radiation plus CTLA-4 blockade with ipilimumab that patients with chemo-refractory metastatic non-small-cell lung cancer received. CDR3 length: 11 amino acids. The V gene lost 5 bases and the J gene lost 6 bases, with 7 bases spanning the gap. The V gene's germline CDR1 is MNHNY and CDR2 SVGAGI (reference sequence). Here immunoSEQ multiplex PCR was the method, and the copy in TCRdb shows in-frame clones only, minus some. The repertoire holds nearly 95,000 clones, roughly 80% seen once, with 25% in the top ten. The J gene is TRBJ2-5, the V gene TRBV6-6; D not certain. The material was peripheral blood, obtained from a patient treated with radiotherapy plus ipilimumab. The source of this sequence is a human donor with non-small cell lung cancer that progressed on radiotherapy plus ipilimumab. CDR3 residues: CASSDLKTQYF. The CDR3 DNA sequence: TGTGCCAGCAGTGATTTGAAGACCCAGTACTTC.